This TCR beta chain was identified during a study of metastatic and nonmetastatic thyroid tumors. Across the whole study: It was across blood and tumor or nodule tissue from malignant and benign thyroid patients that repertoires were compared.

Study-wide results and limits: Versus benign nodules, malignant thyroid tumors reportedly had significantly higher TCR beta diversity, in blood and tumor.

Each patient went into thyroid surgery without having received any treatment. Germline V gives CDR1 MNHNS, CDR2 SASEGT. The CDR3 has 15 residues. Original handling: In papillary thyroid cancer, a distant-metastasis classifier was built using CDR3 differences across clinicopathological groups. From the PCR reads, TCRdb re-called clones with MiXCR. It is TCRdb's table, rather than the study itself, that gives the V and J calls and clone size. The table includes 7,000 to 10,000 clones, around 28% detected once. The sample holds a few counts of this clone. The antigen is not known. One end of the junction is discordant with germline, which a read error may explain.

The TCR sequence derives from a female donor with papillary thyroid cancer or a benign thyroid nodule (not recorded which). Some clones in this sample may be carry-over from other donors' samples. The sample comprised tumor tissue. This chain connects TRBV6-1 to TRBJ2-5, with D perhaps matching TRBD1 (6 bases). The CDR3 region has the DNA TGTGTCAGCAGTACGCTTGGGGGCACTCAAGAGACCCAGTACTTC. Encoded protein: CVSSTLGGTQETQYF.